Listed here are 21 T cell receptor beta chains from one sample, sequenced in a study of cytomegalovirus exposure and HLA in healthy donors. PCR used 60 Vbeta primers and 13 Jbeta primers. Sequencing was performed with immunoSEQ multiplex PCR; in TCRdb, only in-frame clones are kept and a portion is missing. Here the sample spans about 200,000 clones, around 74% being singletons. Input material: PBMCs. The receptor set was obtained from a girl between 10 and 17 years old in good health and CMV-seropositive.

This clone was observed a few times. The gene calls are TRBV2 and TRBJ2-7; TRBD2 matches at 9 bases. The ends lost 5 bases at V and 3 bases at J; junction bases unmatched: 5. This CDR3 has 14 residues. Germline loops: CDR1 SNHLY, CDR2 FYNNEI. CDR3 loop: CASSPAGGRYEQYF. DNA of the CDR3: TGTGCCAGCAGTCCGGCGGGGGGGCGCTACGAGCAGTACTTC.

V usage is TRBV6-5 and J usage is TRBJ1-2; D ambiguous. The ends were cut back, 9 bases at V and 0 bases at J, with 17 bases in the middle. CDR1 MNHEY and CDR2 SVGAGI come from the germline V gene. The CDR3 runs to 15 residues. The CDR3 sequence is CASRDSQLANYGYTF. In DNA, the CDR3 is TGTGCCAGTCGGGATTCCCAGTTAGCTAACTATGGCTACACCTTC.

There are a few counts of this clone. This chain links TRBV5-6 with TRBJ2-7; D might be TRBD1 (6 bases). With 3 bases removed from V and 0 bases from J, the gap between germline ends came to 10 bases. This CDR3 has 14 amino acids. The germline CDR1 and CDR2 sequences are SGHDT and YYEEEE. The CDR3 bases are TGTGCCAGCAGCTCCCAGGGGCCCTCCTACGAGCAGTACTTC. Translation: CASSSQGPSYEQYF.

This chain links TRBV19 with TRBJ2-2; the D gene is possibly TRBD1 (6 bases). Deletions cut 10 bases from V and 3 bases from J, with 21 bases between. In germline, CDR1 is LNHDA, CDR2 SQIVND (reference sequence). The CDR3 totals 16 residues. DNA for the CDR3: TGTGCCACCAAAATAGGGTACAGGGTGCACACCGGGGAGCTGTTTTTT. Protein product: CATKIGYRVHTGELFF.

A few counts support this clone. The chain couples TRBV18 to TRBJ2-5; the match to TRBD1 covers 7 bases. The V segment lost 2 bases and the J segment 4 bases; nucleotides outside the gene matches: 7. The CDR3 consists of 15 residues. Germline V gene lookup returns CDR1 KGHSH and CDR2 LQKENI. CDR3 DNA: TGTGCCAGCTCACCATTCAAGACAGGGCGAGAGACCCAGTACTTC. Protein product: CASSPFKTGRETQYF.

This chain joins TRBV5-1 and TRBJ2-5; the match to TRBD2 covers 10 bases. This CDR3 contains 14 residues. Looked up from germline, CDR1 is SGHRS and CDR2 is YFSETQ. The V and J ends lost 4 bases and 5 bases, in that order; junction bases with no gene match: 5. The CDR3 DNA reads as TGCGCCAGCAGCACTACTAGCGGGGTTGAGACCCAGTACTTC. Translating gives CASSTTSGVETQYF.

The CDR3 here is CAISEGRANYGYTF. The DNA of the CDR3 is TGTGCCATCAGTGAGGGCAGGGCGAACTATGGCTACACCTTC. The V call is TRBV10-3, the J call TRBJ1-2, with D possibly matching TRBD1 (5 bases). V was shortened by 2 bases and J by 2 bases, with 9 bases between the two germline ends. CDR1 ENHRY and CDR2 SYGVKD come from the germline V gene. This CDR3 spans 14 amino acids.

This sequence joins TRBV6-4 and TRBJ2-3; TRBD2 matches at 10 bases. The CDR3 contains 16 residues. Germline V gene sequence: CDR1 MRHNA, CDR2 SNTAGT. V trimming: 3 bases; J trimming: 3 bases; junction bases outside the gene matches: 6. DNA for the CDR3: TGTGCCAGCAGTGAGGCCACTAGCGGGGCAACAGATACGCAGTATTTT. This encodes CASSEATSGATDTQYF.

The chain is built from TRBV11-3 and TRBJ1-1; maybe TRBD1 (5 bases). The ends were cut back, 0 bases at V and 8 bases at J, with 7 bases in the middle. Looked up from germline, CDR1 is SGHNT and CDR2 is YENEEA. The CDR3 is 12 amino acids. CDR3 sequence: CASSLEAGEAFF. The DNA for the CDR3 is TGTGCCAGCAGCTTAGAGGCAGGGGAAGCTTTCTTT.

V gene TRBV11-2 combines with J gene TRBJ1-1; no reliable D call. The V and J ends lost 8 bases and 6 bases respectively, with 16 bases between them. The CDR3 is made up of 13 amino acids. Germline V lookup: CDR1 SGHAT, CDR2 FQNNGV. The DNA of the CDR3 is TGTGCCAGCCCCGACACTCTTCTTTCTGAAGCTTTCTTT. Its translation is CASPDTLLSEAFF.

The rearrangement links TRBV7-8 to TRBJ2-3; a possible D gene is TRBD1 (5 bases). The CDR3 spans 15 residues. CDR1 and CDR2 from the germline V gene are SGHVS and FQNEAQ. Trimming shortened V by 5 bases and J by 4 bases, and 16 bases separated the two germline ends. The CDR3 loop is CASSPLVGVPDTQYF. CDR3 nucleotide sequence: TGTGCCAGCAGCCCGCTGGTAGGGGTCCCAGATACGCAGTATTTT.

This chain joins TRBV6-8 and TRBJ2-1; 15 nucleotides align to TRBD2. V shed 7 bases and J 9 bases; nucleotides not matched to a gene: 19. The CDR3 has 19 residues. Looked up from germline, CDR1 is MNHGY and CDR2 is SAAAGT. The chain's CDR3 is CASKLPVGTSGGSRGEQFF. The CDR3 DNA is TGTGCCAGCAAGCTACCTGTCGGGACTAGCGGGGGGTCGCGGGGTGAGCAGTTCTTC.

CDR3 DNA: TGTGCCAGCACAATGGACAGGGCATCCTACAATGAGCAGTTCTTC. Translating it yields CASTMDRASYNEQFF. V is TRBV6-1 and J is TRBJ2-1; the match to TRBD1 covers 8 bases. V was clipped by 7 bases and J by 1 base; unmatched bases: 6. This CDR3 contains 15 residues. Germline V lookup: CDR1 MNHNS, CDR2 SASEGT.

The chain links TRBV6-6 to TRBJ1-6; TRBD1 matches 10 bases. Per germline, CDR1 MNHNY and CDR2 SVGAGI (reference sequence). The junction had 7 bases not matched to a gene; V was cut back by 5 bases and J by 9 bases. The CDR3 spans 15 residues. The CDR3 reads CASSTTGTGASPLHF. In DNA, the CDR3 is TGTGCCAGCAGTACGACCGGGACAGGGGCTTCACCCCTCCACTTT.

This clone was found once. This chain uses TRBV9 with TRBJ2-7; D is possibly TRBD1 (6 bases). CDR1 is SGDLS and CDR2 is YYNGEE in the germline V gene. This CDR3 is 15 amino acids long. The ends were cut back, 3 bases at V and 3 bases at J, with 16 bases in the middle. CDR3 DNA sequence: TGTGCCAGCAGCGCACAGGGTGGGGGCCGCTACGAGCAGTACTTC. Amino acid sequence: CASSAQGGGRYEQYF.

As regards this clone: This specimen includes other DNA sequences encoding the same CDR3. The V and J genes are TRBV18 and TRBJ1-2, with 12 nucleotides matching TRBD1. Germline CDR1 reads KGHSH; CDR2 reads LQKENI. After removal of 2 bases from V and 5 bases from J, the junction contained 3 bases not matched to a gene. The CDR3 sequence is 15 residues long. For the CDR3, the DNA is TGTGCCAGCTCACCAGGGACAGGGGGCGGATATGGCTACACCTTC. Translation: CASSPGTGGGYGYTF.

This clone was picked up a small number of times. The rearrangement uses TRBV1 and TRBJ2-3; the table's D call TRBD2 went unverified against the DNA. TRBV1 is a pseudogene segment. The CDR3 extends over 18 amino acids. This chain's CDR3 is CTSSQDRWASGEGDTQYF. CDR3 in DNA: TGCACCAGCAGCCAAGATCGCTGGGCTAGCGGGGAGGGGGATACGCAGTATTTT.

The V and J genes are TRBV9 and TRBJ2-3, with 9 nucleotides matching TRBD2. With V trimmed by 0 bases and J by 5 bases, 13 bases remained unmatched. The CDR3 is made up of 18 amino acids. Looked up from germline, CDR1 is SGDLS and CDR2 is YYNGEE. This CDR3 reads CASSVAPASGNSKDTQYF. CDR3 DNA sequence: TGTGCCAGCAGCGTAGCTCCGGCTAGCGGGAACTCTAAAGATACGCAGTATTTT.

The V and J genes are TRBV5-5 and TRBJ1-4; D is unresolved. The CDR3 covers 15 residues. Looked up from germline, CDR1 is SGHKS and CDR2 is YYEKEE (reference sequence). Trimming stripped 3 bases from V and 0 bases from J, with 9 bases between. The DNA of the CDR3 is TGTGCCAGCAGCTGGTCGGGGTCAACTAATGAAAAACTGTTTTTT. It encodes CASSWSGSTNEKLFF.

J is TRBJ2-2 and V is TRBV6-5; 10 nucleotides match TRBD2. V was clipped by 5 bases and J by 5 bases; unmatched bases: 2. CDR3 length equals 14 residues. Germline loops: CDR1 MNHEY, CDR2 SVGAGI. The CDR3 loop reads CASSLAGVTGELFF. The CDR3, as DNA: TGTGCCAGCAGTCTAGCGGGGGTGACCGGGGAGCTGTTTTTT.

The rearrangement links TRBV7-2 to TRBJ2-1; 9 bases match TRBD2. CDR3 length: 16 residues. CDR1 is SGHTA and CDR2 is FQGNSA in the germline V gene. The junction had 5 bases not matched to a gene; V was cut back by 0 bases and J by 5 bases. The CDR3 spells CASSLASGGPDNEQFF. In DNA, the CDR3 is TGTGCCAGCAGCTTAGCTAGCGGGGGACCTGACAATGAGCAGTTCTTC.